A single T cell receptor beta chain is shown here with its context. The antigen is unknown. Repertoires were generated with immunoSEQ multiplex PCR, while TCRdb's copy carries only in-frame clones and drops some. The top ten hold about 2.4% of the sample, which has just over 90,000 clones, approximately 94% seen once. The sample comes from a study of OX40 agonist ivuxolimab in advanced cancers. Background on the study: Across the patients, intravenous ivuxolimab was delivered every 2 weeks at 0.01 to 10 mg/kg. A diagnosis of hepatocellular carcinoma, melanoma, renal cell or head and neck cancer was present in dose-escalation patients.

Blood sampling took place at baseline, cycle 4 day 1, and cycle 7 day 1. Overall study results and limits: CD8+ T cells were the subset that, on average, had more expanded clones than CD4+.

V dropped 0 bases and J dropped 4 bases, with 13 bases sitting between them. The CDR3 has 16 residues. Germline loops: CDR1 MNHEY, CDR2 SVGAGI. This receptor was taken from an adult with an advanced solid tumor such as melanoma, head and neck, liver or kidney cancer. The chain combines TRBV6-5 with TRBJ2-1; perhaps TRBD2 as D (6 bases). The source was CD4+ or CD8+ T cells sorted from blood, collected in a trial of the OX40 agonist ivuxolimab. CDR3: CASSYSTGVGYNEQFF. CDR3 DNA sequence: TGTGCCAGCAGTTACTCGACGGGAGTGGGGTACAATGAGCAGTTCTTC.